One sample yielded the 19 T cell receptor beta chains listed below, sequenced in a study of CD8+ T cells in alopecia areata. Investigators isolated RNA and reverse transcribed it into cDNA to act as the sequencing template. Assay: immunoSEQ multiplex PCR; the TCRdb copy retains only in-frame clones and omits some. This table holds about 110,000 clones, 55% to 70% found once. Sequenced sample: NKG2D-low CD8+ T cells sorted from blood. The receptors come from a human donor with alopecia areata.

The chain joins TRBV6-5 to TRBJ2-5; the match to TRBD2 covers 8 bases. Trimming removed 4 bases from V and 3 bases from J; junction bases left unmatched: 7. The CDR3 runs to 15 residues. CDR1 is MNHEY and CDR2 is SVGAGI in the germline V gene. The CDR3 is CASSFITSGKETQYF. The CDR3 bases are TGTGCCAGCAGTTTCATTACTAGCGGAAAAGAGACCCAGTACTTC.

This clone was observed a few times. The chain joins TRBV29-1 to TRBJ2-5, with TRBD1 matching 7 bases. The CDR3 runs to 12 residues. J gave up 2 bases and V 6 bases, and 3 bases lay outside the gene matches. Looked up from germline, CDR1 is SQVTM and CDR2 is ANQGSEA. Here the CDR3 DNA reads TGCAGCGTGACAGGGTTTCAAGAGACCCAGTACTTC. The encoded protein is CSVTGFQETQYF.

In its sample, this clone was seen a few times. The CDR3 reads CASSESSAQTDTQYF. The CDR3 DNA reads as TGTGCCAGCAGCGAAAGCAGCGCGCAGACAGATACGCAGTATTTT. The chain combines TRBV9 with TRBJ2-3; D is unclear. From germline, CDR1 is SGDLS and CDR2 YYNGEE. Trimming left V 3 bases short and J 3 bases short, with 14 bases between. The CDR3 is 15 amino acids.

The chain recombines TRBV28 with TRBJ2-7, with 11 positions matching TRBD2. Trimming at V came to 3 bases and at J to 1 base, leaving 2 bases not matched to a gene. This CDR3 has 15 amino acids. Germline CDR1 MDHEN, CDR2 SYDVKM. CDR3: CASSFTSGGSYEQYF. The CDR3 DNA reads TGTGCCAGCAGTTTCACTAGCGGGGGATCCTACGAGCAGTACTTC.

This clone was detected a few times. J is TRBJ2-1 and V is TRBV28, with TRBD2 matching 8 bases. The CDR3 runs 15 residues. Looked up from germline, CDR1 is MDHEN and CDR2 is SYDVKM. V gave up 6 bases and J gave up 3 bases; unmatched junction bases: 7. The CDR3 DNA reads as TGTGCCAGCAGCCCACGGGAGGGGATCTACAATGAGCAGTTCTTC. This sequence encodes CASSPREGIYNEQFF.

The CDR3 nucleotides read TGTGCCAGCAGCGCGACAGGTCAGCCCCAGCATTTT. Its translation: CASSATGQPQHF. This sequence joins TRBV5-6 and TRBJ1-5; the D gene is possibly TRBD1 (6 bases). The CDR3 is 12 amino acids. Per the germline V gene, CDR1 is SGHDT and CDR2 is YYEEEE. Trimming removed 4 bases from V and 6 bases from J, with 8 bases in between.

The chain employs TRBV2 and TRBJ1-1, with D uncertain. Trimming took 1 base from V and 5 from J, leaving 5 bases between them. This CDR3 has 12 amino acids. Germline CDR1 SNHLY, CDR2 FYNNEI. CDR3 protein: CASSEGRTEAFF. Here the CDR3 DNA reads TGTGCCAGCAGTGAAGGAAGGACTGAAGCTTTCTTT. Full variable domain (missing parts from reference TRBV2 and TRBJ1-1): EPEVTQTPSHQVTQMGQEVILRCVPISNHLYFYWYRQILGQKVEFLVSFYNNEISEKSEIFDDQFSVERPDGSNFTLKIRSTKLEDSAMYFCASSEGRTEAFFGQGTRLTVV.

This clone was counted between two and nine times. The genes are TRBV7-9 and TRBJ2-7; TRBD2 might be the D (5 bases). The CDR3 is 12 residues long. Trimming pared 3 bases from V and 3 bases from J, leaving 6 bases between. CDR1 is SEHNR, CDR2 FQNEAQ, per germline (reference sequence). In nucleotides, the CDR3 is TGTGCCAGCAGCTTCCGGGACTACGAGCAGTACTTC. Amino acids: CASSFRDYEQYF.

This rearrangement joins TRBV28 to TRBJ1-5; D is ambiguous. V gave up 7 bases and J gave up 5 bases, with 15 bases separating them. CDR3 length: 14 amino acids. CDR1 and CDR2 (germline): MDHEN, SYDVKM. The DNA for the CDR3 is TGTGCCAGCAATGTGAGGAATTGGGATCAGCCCCAGCATTTT. This encodes CASNVRNWDQPQHF.

The table lists this clone with a count of one. The chain employs TRBV6-6 and TRBJ1-1, with D unclear. Per germline, CDR1 MNHNY and CDR2 SVGAGI (reference sequence). V lost 2 bases and J 2 bases, leaving 9 bases between the germline ends. The CDR3 runs 14 residues. The CDR3 loop reads CASSYSPTNTEAFF. CDR3 nucleotide sequence: TGTGCCAGCAGTTACAGTCCCACCAACACTGAAGCTTTCTTT.

CDR3 region: CASRKTSGSKQFF. The CDR3, as DNA: TGTGCCAGCAGGAAAACTAGCGGGAGTAAGCAGTTCTTC. This chain uses TRBV28 with TRBJ2-1; TRBD2 agrees at 11 bases. The CDR3 loop spans 13 amino acids. Germline CDR1 reads MDHEN; CDR2 reads SYDVKM. With 6 bases clipped from V and 11 bases from J, the junction kept 6 bases outside the gene matches.

This chain joins TRBV14 and TRBJ2-1; the D gene is possibly TRBD2 (6 bases). Germline V lookup: CDR1 SGHDN, CDR2 FVKESK. V was shortened by 3 bases and J by 8 bases, with 20 bases between the two germline ends. The CDR3 extends over 16 amino acids. This CDR3 reads CASSHVPVGGSDEQFF. The CDR3 DNA is TGTGCCAGCAGCCACGTCCCGGTTGGGGGGAGCGATGAGCAGTTCTTC.

CDR3 sequence reads: CATSSSRGLTGELFF. Written as DNA, the CDR3 is TGTGCCACCAGCAGCTCCAGGGGTTTGACCGGGGAGCTGTTTTTT. V is TRBV15 and J is TRBJ2-2; possibly TRBD1 for D (6 bases). V was pared by 3 bases and J by 5 bases, with 13 bases between. The germline V gene encodes CDR1 LNHNV and CDR2 YYDKDF (reference sequence). The CDR3 spans 15 residues. Complete variable domain (other parts from reference TRBV15 and TRBJ2-2): DAMVIQNPRYQVTQFGKPVTLSCSQTLNHNVMYWYQQKSSQAPKLLFHYYDKDFNNEADTPDNFQSRRPNTSFCFLDIRSPGLGDTAMYLCATSSSRGLTGELFFGEGSRLTVL.

This clone showed up just a few times. V is TRBV7-8 and J is TRBJ2-5, with 12 bases matching TRBD2. Unmatched junction bases numbered 5, after V lost 1 base and J lost 5 bases. The CDR3 is 16 amino acids. Per the germline V gene, CDR1 is SGHVS and CDR2 is FQNEAQ. The CDR3 DNA reads as TGTGCCAGCAGCTTAGGTCTAGCGGGAGGGCCTGAGACCCAGTACTTC. It encodes CASSLGLAGGPETQYF. Looking up the rest from reference TRBV7-8 and TRBJ2-5 gives the full variable domain: GAGVSQSPRYKVAKRGQDVALRCDPISGHVSLFWYQQALGQGPEFLTYFQNEAQLDKSGLPSDRFFAERPEGSVSTLKIQRTQQEDSAVYLCASSLGLAGGPETQYFGPGTRLLVL.

The chain recombines TRBV4-2 with TRBJ2-7, with D tentatively TRBD1 (6 bases). This CDR3 has 13 amino acids. Germline assignment: CDR1 LGHNA and CDR2 YNFKEQ. Trimming stripped 3 bases from V and 3 bases from J, with 9 bases between. CDR3 nucleotide sequence: TGTGCCAGCAGCCAGGGGGCTGTCTACGAGCAGTACTTC. Translation: CASSQGAVYEQYF.

The chain has TRBV5-5 and TRBJ2-3, with no clear D. The CDR3 extends over 15 amino acids. V was cut by 2 bases and J by 0 bases, with 10 bases left in between. Germline V gives CDR1 SGHKS, CDR2 YYEKEE (reference sequence). CDR3 loop: CASSFYAPSTDTQYF. The CDR3 region has the DNA TGTGCCAGCAGCTTCTACGCGCCGAGCACAGATACGCAGTATTTT.

A few counts support this clone. The chain has TRBV18 and TRBJ2-1, with TRBD2 as a possible D gene (6 bases). The CDR3 extends over 13 amino acids. The germline V gene encodes CDR1 KGHSH and CDR2 LQKENI. Trimming removed 3 bases at V and 10 bases at J, with 13 bases between. The CDR3 loop is CASSPGWSGEQFF. CDR3 nucleotides: TGTGCCAGCTCACCTGGGTGGAGCGGGGAGCAGTTCTTC.

CDR3 bases: TGTGCCAGCAGTCCTCAGGTTTCTGGGGCCAACGTCCTGACTTTC. Its translation: CASSPQVSGANVLTF. V is TRBV6-5 and J is TRBJ2-6; D remains ambiguous. V was pared by 5 bases and J by 1 base, with 9 bases between. Germline loops: CDR1 MNHEY, CDR2 SVGAGI. The CDR3 totals 15 residues.

The chain has TRBV2 and TRBJ2-5, with D perhaps being TRBD1 or TRBD2 (6 bases each). The CDR3 is 14 residues long. Germline assignment: CDR1 SNHLY and CDR2 FYNNEI. Trimming cost V 6 bases and J 5 bases, with 16 bases left between them. CDR3 sequence reads: CASRNRGLRETQYF. In nucleotides, the CDR3 is TGTGCCAGCAGAAACCGGGGGCTCCGGGAGACCCAGTACTTC.